Listed below are T cell receptor beta chains from one sample, sequenced in a study of blood T cells in healthy people across ages. TCRdb fed the 5' RACE reads into MiXCR, producing one record per CDR3 protein. The repertoire holds about 840,000 distinct CDR3 sequences, 25% to 30% seen once, with roughly 10% in the top ten. Another study also made use of these data, one on T cells of mothers and their children.

Sequenced input: blood. Receptors were obtained from a woman in her 40s in good health. CDR3s include the opening cysteine and the closing phenylalanine or tryptophan. The D gene is left open where the match is weak. The size of a clone is reported for some rows only, either as once, few or many, or as a class for expanded clones.

V: TRBV20-1; D: NA; size: NA; J: TRBJ2-4; DNA: TGCAGTGCTAGTAGGGCCTGGGGTACCTCGTTTGGGGGCAAAAACAATCAGTACTTC; CDR3: CSASRAWGTSFGGKNNQYF
V: TRBV20-1; D: TRBD1; size: few; J: TRBJ1-1; DNA: TGCAGTGCTTCCAGGACAGGGGGAGTCACTGAAGCTTTCTTT; CDR3: CSASRTGGVTEAFF
V: TRBV5-1; D: NA; size: few; J: TRBJ1-3; DNA: TGCGCCAGCAGCCTTCGGAGCTCTGGAAACACCATATATTTT; CDR3: CASSLRSSGNTIYF
V: TRBV15; D: NA; size: NA; J: TRBJ2-1; DNA: TGTGCCACCAGCCACTTTGGGGACCTGGAAGAGACCCAGTTCTTC; CDR3: CATSHFGDLEETQFF
V: TRBV15; D: TRBD1; size: few; J: TRBJ1-2; DNA: TGTGCCACCAGCGGATCCGGGACAGCCTATGGCTACACCTTC; CDR3: CATSGSGTAYGYTF
V: TRBV5-5; D: TRBD2; size: few; J: TRBJ2-5; DNA: TGTGCCAGCAGCCTCAAGCTAGCGGGGGGGCTTGGATGGGGAGAGACCCAGTACTTC; CDR3: CASSLKLAGGLGWGETQYF
V: TRBV5-4; D: NA; size: few; J: TRBJ2-1; DNA: TGTGCCAGCAGCTTACGGACGGGGGCCGCCTACAATGAGCAGTTCTTC; CDR3: CASSLRTGAAYNEQFF
V: TRBV4-1; D: TRBD2; size: many; J: TRBJ2-7; DNA: TGCGCCAGCAGCATCGCTAGCGGGGGTTCCTACGAGCAGTACTTC; CDR3: CASSIASGGSYEQYF
V: TRBV2; D: NA; size: few; J: TRBJ1-5; DNA: TGTGCCAGCAGTGAACGGGGACTTGGAGATCAGCCCCAGCATTTT; CDR3: CASSERGLGDQPQHF
V: TRBV20-1; D: TRBD1; size: few; J: TRBJ1-2; DNA: TGCAGTGCTAGAGATCCGGGACAGGGGGTTGGCTACACCTTC; CDR3: CSARDPGQGVGYTF
V: TRBV12-3/TRBV12-4; D: NA; size: few; J: TRBJ2-2; DNA: TGTGCCAGCAAAGAACAGACTAACACCGGGGAGCTGTTTTTT; CDR3: CASKEQTNTGELFF
V: TRBV6-2/TRBV6-3; D: NA; size: NA; J: TRBJ2-1; DNA: TGTGCCAGCAGTTACTCTCCCCCTTCGGATGAGCAGTTCTTC; CDR3: CASSYSPPSDEQFF
V: TRBV19; D: NA; size: NA; J: TRBJ2-3; DNA: TGTGCCAGTAGTATTAGGGATACGCAGTATTTT; CDR3: CASSIRDTQYF
V: TRBV15; D: NA; size: NA; J: TRBJ2-3; DNA: TGTGCCACCAGCGGAGGGGCCGCGGGGGCCCCACTATCTACAGATATGCAGTATTTT; CDR3: CATSGGAAGAPLSTDMQYF
V: TRBV7-2; D: NA; size: many; J: TRBJ2-1; DNA: TGTGCCAGCAGCTTGGTTAGGAATGAGCAGTTCTTC; CDR3: CASSLVRNEQFF
V: TRBV20-1; D: TRBD1; size: many; J: TRBJ2-7; DNA: TGCAGTGCCATGGACAGGATGAGCTCCTACGAGCAGTACTTC; CDR3: CSAMDRMSSYEQYF
V: TRBV20-1; D: TRBD1; size: NA; J: TRBJ1-5; DNA: TGCAGTGCTAGTGTCGCCGTAAGGACAGGGGATCAGCCCCAGCATTTT; CDR3: CSASVAVRTGDQPQHF
V: TRBV9; D: TRBD1; size: NA; J: TRBJ2-3; DNA: TGTGCCAGCAGCGTCCGGGACAGGGGTGGAGATACGCAGTATTTT; CDR3: CASSVRDRGGDTQYF
V: TRBV2; D: NA; size: NA; J: TRBJ2-7; DNA: TGTGCCAGCAAGGGGGTTAAGGGCGACTACGAGCAGTACTTC; CDR3: CASKGVKGDYEQYF
V: TRBV20-1; D: NA; size: once; J: TRBJ1-1; DNA: TGCAGTGCTAGACGGGAAAACAAGATTGAAGCTTTCTTT; CDR3: CSARRENKIEAFF